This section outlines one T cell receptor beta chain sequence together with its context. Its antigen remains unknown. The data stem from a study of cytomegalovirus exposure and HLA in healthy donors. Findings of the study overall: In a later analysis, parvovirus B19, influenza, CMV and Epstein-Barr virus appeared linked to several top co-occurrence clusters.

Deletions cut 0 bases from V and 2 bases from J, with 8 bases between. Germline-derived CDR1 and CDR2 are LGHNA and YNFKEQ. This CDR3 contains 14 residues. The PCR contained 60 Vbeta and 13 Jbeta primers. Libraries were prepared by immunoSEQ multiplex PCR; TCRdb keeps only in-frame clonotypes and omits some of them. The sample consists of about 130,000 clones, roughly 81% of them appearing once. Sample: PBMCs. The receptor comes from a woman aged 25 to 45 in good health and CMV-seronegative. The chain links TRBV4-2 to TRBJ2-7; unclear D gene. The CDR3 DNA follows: TGTGCCAGCAGCCAAGAGATCTACGCCTACGAGCAGTACTTC. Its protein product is CASSQEIYAYEQYF.